This paragraph covers one T cell receptor beta chain sequence. The antigen remains unidentified. 60 Vbeta and 13 Jbeta primers were used in PCR. As originally analysed: Roughly 80 million unique TCR beta chains, 10 million to 14 million shared, were counted in a later analysis. The data were produced by immunoSEQ multiplex PCR, yet TCRdb's version contains in-frame clones alone and is incomplete. V, J and clone size are taken as reported in that table, and D and trimming were inferred from the DNA itself. This sample has approximately 170,000 clones, with roughly 80% found just once. The CDR3 extends over 16 amino acids. Germline loops: CDR1 MNHEY, CDR2 SVGAGI. V dropped 2 bases and J dropped 0 bases, with 11 bases sitting between them. This entry belongs to a study of cytomegalovirus exposure and HLA in healthy donors. Study-level information: Out of 398 genotyped donors, less than 90% belonged to the Caucasian-associated ancestry cluster.

Regarding the study as a whole: V- and J-gene trimming of TCR beta was linked (in a later analysis) to a missense DCLRE1C variant. In an earlier analysis, most TCR beta V segments were productive about 90% or about 30% of the time.

V and J are TRBV6-5 and TRBJ2-1, with D maybe TRBD1 (5 bases). Material for sequencing was PBMCs. The receptor's source is a male donor in good health and CMV-seronegative. CDR3 amino acids: CASSYLWGSSYNEQFF. CDR3 DNA sequence: TGTGCCAGCAGTTACCTTTGGGGCAGCTCCTACAATGAGCAGTTCTTC.